This is a list of T cell receptor beta chains from one sample in a study of T cell changes during pregnancy in multiple sclerosis. Clones were read by immunoSEQ multiplex PCR, and TCRdb kept only the in-frame ones, dropping some. In the table there are approximately 71,000 clones, roughly 92% of which are singletons. The starting material was peripheral blood, obtained in the second trimester of pregnancy. These receptors originate from a female donor with multiple sclerosis, enrolled in a pregnancy study. CDR3s include the opening cysteine and the closing phenylalanine or tryptophan. D genes are given only for firm matches. Size is omitted from some rows. Given values are once, few, many or a class for expanded clones.

TRBD2	TRBV6-4	TRBJ2-2	NA	CASSPTLAGVGELFF	TGTGCCAGCAGCCCCACTCTAGCGGGAGTCGGGGAGCTGTTTTTT
TRBD1	TRBV6-5	TRBJ2-7	NA	CASSYSRGPAYEQYF	TGTGCCAGCAGCTACTCCAGGGGGCCCGCCTACGAGCAGTACTTC
TRBD2	TRBV7-2	TRBJ2-1	NA	CASSWGGSYNEQFF	TGTGCCAGCAGCTGGGGGGGCTCCTACAATGAGCAGTTCTTC
NA	TRBV9	TRBJ2-3	NA	CASSVRDTQYF	TGTGCCAGCAGCGTACGAGATACGCAGTATTTT
NA	TRBV5-1	TRBJ1-3	NA	CASSLGTGTALNTIYF	TGCGCCAGCAGCTTGGGAACCGGGACTGCACTAAACACCATATATTTT
NA	TRBV7-8	TRBJ2-2	NA	CASSLEIAPGELFF	TGTGCCAGCAGCTTAGAAATAGCACCCGGGGAGCTGTTTTTT
TRBD1	TRBV7-2	TRBJ2-3	NA	CASSIDRGPTDTQYF	TGTGCCAGCAGCATAGACAGGGGGCCCACAGATACGCAGTATTTT
TRBD1	TRBV6-1	TRBJ1-6	few	CASSQRTGIGSPLHF	TGTGCCAGCAGTCAAAGGACAGGGATTGGGTCACCCCTCCACTTT
TRBD1	TRBV4-1	TRBJ1-2	few	CASSQDGTGRGDGYTF	TGCGCCAGCAGCCAAGATGGGACAGGGCGAGGGGATGGCTACACCTTC
NA	TRBV4-1	TRBJ1-3	once	CASRDSTGTSGNTIYF	TGCGCCAGCAGAGATAGCACAGGGACCTCTGGAAACACCATATATTTT
TRBD1	TRBV5-1	TRBJ1-3	NA	CASSLGTGAGNTIYF	TGCGCCAGCAGCTTGGGGACAGGGGCTGGAAACACCATATATTTT
NA	TRBV18	TRBJ1-2	NA	CASSPPSSNYGYTF	TGTGCCAGCTCACCACCGAGTTCTAACTATGGCTACACCTTC
TRBD1	TRBV15	TRBJ1-1	NA	CATSRDPGGEAFF	TGTGCCACCAGCAGAGATCCAGGGGGAGAAGCTTTCTTT
TRBD1	TRBV7-9	TRBJ2-1	NA	CASRLTGGSYNEQFF	TGTGCCAGCCGACTGACAGGGGGCTCCTACAATGAGCAGTTCTTC
NA	TRBV11-3	TRBJ2-7	NA	CASSLDLSGGHEQYF	TGTGCCAGCAGCTTAGATCTTTCTGGAGGGCACGAGCAGTACTTC
NA	TRBV6-1	TRBJ2-7	NA	CASSGAPLGYEQYF	TGTGCCAGCAGTGGGGCACCCCTGGGTTACGAGCAGTACTTC
TRBD2	TRBV28	TRBJ2-5	NA	CASKPSGYQETQYF	TGTGCCAGCAAGCCTAGCGGGTACCAAGAGACCCAGTACTTC
NA	TRBV7-3	TRBJ2-5	NA	CASSPIGGKETQYF	TGTGCCAGCAGCCCCATCGGCGGGAAAGAGACCCAGTACTTC
NA	TRBV18	TRBJ2-7	NA	CASSTNGGGSYEQYF	TGTGCCAGCTCCACGAACGGGGGTGGATCCTACGAGCAGTACTTC
TRBD1	TRBV30	TRBJ2-1	NA	CAWSAGGQTYNEQFF	TGTGCCTGGAGTGCAGGGGGACAAACGTACAATGAGCAGTTCTTC
NA	TRBV2	TRBJ2-4	NA	CASSEQGILAKNIQYF	TGTGCCAGCAGTGAACAGGGGATACTAGCCAAAAACATTCAGTACTTC
NA	TRBV21-1	TRBJ2-5	NA	CASSKALTGVEQETQYF	TGTGCCAGCAGCAAAGCGCTCACGGGAGTGGAACAAGAGACCCAGTACTTC
NA	TRBV6-6	TRBJ2-2	few	CASSTPSSGELFF	TGTGCCAGCAGTACCCCAAGTAGTGGGGAGCTGTTTTTT
NA	TRBV6-1	TRBJ2-7	NA	CASSDTRGSYEQYF	TGTGCCAGCAGTGACACCAGGGGCTCCTACGAGCAGTACTTC
NA	TRBV5-1	TRBJ1-1	NA	CASSFRRGEATEAFF	TGCGCCAGCAGCTTTCGCCGGGGGGAAGCGACTGAAGCTTTCTTT
TRBD1	TRBV18	TRBJ2-5	once	CASSIGQAQETQYF	TGTGCCAGCTCGATAGGACAGGCACAAGAGACCCAGTACTTC
TRBD2	TRBV7-9	TRBJ2-1	NA	CASSLGAGDNEQFF	TGTGCCAGCAGCTTAGGGGCGGGGGACAATGAGCAGTTCTTC
NA	TRBV7-9	TRBJ1-3	NA	CASSLVRNTIYF	TGTGCCAGCAGCTTAGTAAGAAACACCATATATTTT
NA	TRBV5-1	TRBJ2-7	NA	CASSSGVEQYF	TGCGCCAGCAGTTCGGGGGTCGAGCAGTACTTC
NA	TRBV13	TRBJ1-2	NA	CASSLGQGGGNGYTF	TGTGCCAGCAGCTTAGGACAGGGTGGAGGAAATGGCTACACCTTC
NA	TRBV5-1	TRBJ2-7	NA	CASSLGGANYEQYF	TGCGCCAGCAGCTTGGGTGGTGCGAACTACGAGCAGTACTTC
NA	TRBV29-1	TRBJ1-1	NA	CSGARGNAEAFF	TGCAGCGGCGCCCGGGGTAATGCTGAAGCTTTCTTT
NA	TRBV28	TRBJ2-2	NA	CASQGNTGELFF	TGTGCCAGCCAGGGGAACACCGGGGAGCTGTTTTTT
TRBD1	TRBV25-1	TRBJ1-1	NA	CASSEIRQGEAFF	TGTGCCAGCAGTGAAATAAGACAGGGGGAAGCTTTCTTT
TRBD1	TRBV2	TRBJ1-1	NA	CASRGQGATEAFF	TGTGCCAGCAGAGGACAGGGGGCCACTGAAGCTTTCTTT
TRBD2	TRBV7-2	TRBJ2-2	NA	CASSLTGTSGRRTGELFF	TGTGCCAGCAGCCTAACCGGGACTAGCGGGAGAAGGACCGGGGAGCTGTTTTTT
NA	TRBV27	TRBJ1-5	NA	CASSLYVGVNQPQHF	TGTGCCAGCAGTTTATATGTCGGGGTCAATCAGCCCCAGCATTTT
TRBD1	TRBV30	TRBJ1-4	few	CAWSRTGTNEKLFF	TGTGCCTGGAGTCGGACAGGGACTAATGAAAAACTGTTTTTT
TRBD1	TRBV11-3	TRBJ2-2	NA	CASSLPRDRRNTGELFF	TGTGCCAGCAGCTTACCTCGGGACAGACGGAACACCGGGGAGCTGTTTTTT
TRBD2	TRBV9	TRBJ2-3	NA	CASSVALSRPGGGTDTQYF	TGTGCCAGCAGCGTAGCCCTCTCCCGCCCGGGGGGGGGCACAGATACGCAGTATTTT
TRBD1	TRBV11-2	TRBJ1-1	NA	CASSLGQGRTNAEAFF	TGTGCCAGCAGCTTAGGACAGGGAAGGACGAACGCTGAAGCTTTCTTT
TRBD2	TRBV7-3	TRBJ2-1	NA	CASSWGTRDNEQFF	TGTGCCAGCAGCTGGGGGACTAGGGACAATGAGCAGTTCTTC
TRBD1	TRBV5-1	TRBJ2-7	NA	CASSLGGTGGHYEQYF	TGCGCCAGCAGCTTGGGGGGGACAGGGGGTCACTACGAGCAGTACTTC
NA	TRBV27	TRBJ1-2	NA	CASSDSGRFYGYTF	TGTGCCAGCAGTGACAGCGGGCGTTTCTATGGCTACACCTTC
NA	TRBV19	TRBJ2-6	NA	CASRGLSSGANVLTF	TGTGCCAGTAGAGGACTGAGCTCTGGGGCCAACGTCCTGACTTTC
NA	TRBV7-7	TRBJ2-2	NA	CASSRDSTGELFF	TGTGCTAGCAGCCGGGACTCGACCGGGGAGCTGTTTTTT
NA	TRBV5-1	TRBJ1-4	NA	CASSLDGLNEKLFF	TGCGCCAGCAGCTTGGATGGGCTTAATGAAAAACTGTTTTTT
NA	TRBV28	TRBJ2-1	NA	CASSLHPQGGEQFF	TGTGCCAGCAGTTTACACCCGCAGGGAGGAGAGCAGTTCTTC
TRBD1	TRBV4-1	TRBJ2-2	NA	CASSRAGQGATGELFF	TGCGCCAGCAGTAGAGCGGGACAGGGGGCCACCGGGGAGCTGTTTTTT
NA	TRBV11-2	TRBJ1-1	once	CASSFRRETEAFF	TGTGCCAGCAGCTTCCGCAGGGAAACTGAAGCTTTCTTT